The 8 T cell receptor beta chains below come from one sample, sequenced in a study of radiation and T cells in renal cell carcinoma. Sequenced by immunoSEQ multiplex PCR; TCRdb stores in-frame clones only, minus some. The sample carries some 70,000 clones, 82% recorded once. Noted time point: blood 2 weeks post-SBRT. Stated treatment: 15 Gy SBRT to primary tumor, nephrectomy 4 weeks later. The sample consisted of blood, taken from a patient whose treatment included radiotherapy and nephrectomy. The source of these receptors is a man between 60 and 70 years old with renal cell carcinoma.

This clone came up a few times. The V gene is TRBV2, the J gene TRBJ1-5; D perhaps matches TRBD1 (5 bases). Between the trimmed V and J ends, which lost 8 bases and 2 bases, there was a span of 10 bases. The CDR3 has 13 amino acids. CDR1 and CDR2 (germline): SNHLY, FYNNEI. The CDR3 sequence is CASGREGNQPQHF. CDR3 nucleotides: TGTGCCAGCGGCAGGGAGGGCAATCAGCCCCAGCATTTT.

This chain uses TRBV28 with TRBJ2-7; no clear D gene. Germline V CDR1 and CDR2: MDHEN, SYDVKM. The CDR3 is 13 residues long. The V and J ends lost 2 bases and 2 bases respectively, with 7 bases between them. The CDR3 protein is CASSLVGPYEQYF. The DNA of the CDR3 is TGTGCCAGCAGTTTAGTAGGCCCCTACGAGCAGTACTTC.

About this clone itself: Compared with germline, one end of the junction differs, possibly owing to a read error. Within the sample, other DNA sequences also encode this same CDR3. This rearrangement joins TRBV5-4 to TRBJ2-5; maybe TRBD2 (6 bases). Germline V CDR1 and CDR2: SGHNT, YYREEE (reference sequence). The CDR3 length is 13 residues. The CDR3 DNA is TGCGCCAGCAGCGCGGGAATCCCAGAGACCCAGTACTTC. Translated: CASSAGIPETQYF.

This sequence joins TRBV7-2 and TRBJ2-1, with D unclear. The CDR3 sequence is 15 residues long. Trimming pared 1 base from V and 0 bases from J, leaving 7 bases between. Per the germline V gene, CDR1 is SGHTA and CDR2 is FQGNSA. The CDR3 here is CASSLDGRSYNEQFF. The CDR3 nucleotides read TGTGCCAGCAGCTTAGACGGACGCTCCTACAATGAGCAGTTCTTC.

The genes are TRBV11-2 and TRBJ2-5, with unresolved D. The CDR3 has 14 residues. V shed 5 bases and J shed 5 bases, with 15 bases lying between them. Germline V gene data show CDR1 as SGHAT and CDR2 as FQNNGV. The DNA of the CDR3 is TGTGCCAGCAGCCCTACGCTGGGTTGGGAGACCCAGTACTTC. Translating it yields CASSPTLGWETQYF. Combining the CDR3 with reference TRBV11-2 and TRBJ2-5 gives the whole variable domain EAGVAQSPRYKIIEKRQSVAFWCNPISGHATLYWYQQILGQGPKLLIQFQNNGVVDDSQLPKDRFSAERLKGVDSTLKIQPAKLEDSAVYLCASSPTLGWETQYFGPGTRLLVL.

V and J are TRBV19 and TRBJ2-1, with TRBD1 matching 7 bases. The V and J ends lost 7 bases and 4 bases, in that order; junction bases with no gene match: 7. The CDR3 has 14 amino acids. Germline V lookup: CDR1 LNHDA, CDR2 SQIVND (reference sequence). The CDR3: CASMEGGGYNEQFF. CDR3 nucleotide sequence: TGTGCCAGTATGGAAGGGGGCGGTTACAATGAGCAGTTCTTC.

The CDR3, as DNA: TGCGCCAGCAGCTTGGGCACCTCTAGTCCCCCTGCGACAGATACGCAGTATTTT. Its translation is CASSLGTSSPPATDTQYF. The chain is built from TRBV5-1 and TRBJ2-3; the D is unclear. The CDR3 has 18 residues. Germline values: CDR1 SGHRS, CDR2 YFSETQ. V dropped 0 bases and J dropped 3 bases, with 20 bases sitting between them.

The V gene is TRBV15, the J gene TRBJ1-1; maybe TRBD1 (6 bases). The CDR3 runs 14 residues. Trimming took 0 bases from V and 6 from J, leaving 11 bases between them. Germline V CDR1 and CDR2: LNHNV, YYDKDF (reference sequence). The CDR3 is CATSRDLRGAEAFF. Here the CDR3 DNA reads TGTGCCACCAGCAGAGATCTAAGGGGGGCTGAAGCTTTCTTT.